This entry concerns a single T cell receptor (beta chain). No antigen is known for it. This sample is drawn from a study of blood T cells in healthy people across ages. This CDR3 spans 17 amino acids. Germline-derived CDR1 and CDR2 are MNHEY and SVGAGI. The ends were cut back, 4 bases at V and 0 bases at J, with 13 bases in the middle. Study results and caveats: Diversity was estimated from one million T cells, and these estimates were considered underestimates.

With a J-beta primer mix and a sample-barcoded 5' primer, a second PCR ran about 7 to 12 cycles. TCRdb reprocessed the 5' RACE reads via MiXCR and lists one record per CDR3 protein. The sample yields hundreds of thousands of distinct CDR3 sequences, 40% to 50% seen once. This clonotype was obtained from a man in his 60s in good health. The sample comprised blood. The V call is TRBV6-5, the J call TRBJ2-6, with D possibly being TRBD1 (6 bases). CDR3 sequence reads: CASSFDRRSSGANVLTF. CDR3 nucleotides: TGTGCCAGCAGTTTCGACAGGAGGAGCTCTGGGGCCAACGTCCTGACTTTC.